The clone carrying this TCR beta chain occurred a few times. Repertoires were generated with immunoSEQ multiplex PCR, while TCRdb's copy carries only in-frame clones and drops some. The table has approximately 92,000 clones, approximately 82% seen once. This record comes from a study of blood T cell repertoires in COVID-19. Trimming stripped 5 bases from V and 0 bases from J, with 8 bases between. The CDR3 covers 14 residues. Per germline, CDR1 SGHDN and CDR2 FVKESK. V gene TRBV14 combines with J gene TRBJ1-5; D call uncertain. The source is a man between 60 and 70 years old with acute or convalescent COVID-19. Sample: peripheral blood. This chain's CDR3 is CASSEGSSNQPQHF. Written as DNA, the CDR3 is TGTGCCAGCAGCGAAGGGAGTAGCAATCAGCCCCAGCATTTT. Drawing the rest from reference TRBV14 and TRBJ1-5, the complete variable domain is EAGVTQFPSHSVIEKGQTVTLRCDPISGHDNLYWYRRVMGKEIKFLLHFVKESKQDESGMPNNRFLAERTGGTYSTLKVQPAELEDSGVYFCASSEGSSNQPQHFGDGTRLSIL.